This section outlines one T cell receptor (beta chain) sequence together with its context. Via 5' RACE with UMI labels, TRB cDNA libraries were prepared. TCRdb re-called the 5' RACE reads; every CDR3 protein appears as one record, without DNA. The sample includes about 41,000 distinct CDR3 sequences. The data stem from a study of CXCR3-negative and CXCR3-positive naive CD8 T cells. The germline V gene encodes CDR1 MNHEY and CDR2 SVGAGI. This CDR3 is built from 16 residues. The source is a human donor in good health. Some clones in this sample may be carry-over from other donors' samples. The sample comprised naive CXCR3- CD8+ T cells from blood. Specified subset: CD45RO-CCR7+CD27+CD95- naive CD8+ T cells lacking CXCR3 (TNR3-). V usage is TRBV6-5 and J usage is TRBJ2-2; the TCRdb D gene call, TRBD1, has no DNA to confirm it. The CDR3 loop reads CASSYQGMTNAGELFF.